A single sample gave rise to the 31 T cell receptor beta chains below, sequenced in a study of control samples from healthy donors and cancer patients. Produced via immunoSEQ multiplex PCR; TCRdb's table is partial and in-frame only. Of about 47,000 clones listed, roughly 80% are singletons. The source material was blood. These receptors originate from a man aged 65 to 79 in good health.

This chain joins TRBV28 and TRBJ2-5; D perhaps matches TRBD1 (7 bases). Germline CDR1 and CDR2: MDHEN and SYDVKM. Deletions cut 4 bases from V and 0 bases from J, with 18 bases between. The CDR3 has 17 amino acids. The CDR3, as DNA: TGTGCCAGCAGTTCCCGAGGAGGGGGCCATCACCAAGAGACCCAGTACTTC. Amino acid sequence: CASSSRGGGHHQETQYF.

This rearrangement joins TRBV5-4 to TRBJ2-1, with 14 bases matching TRBD2. This CDR3 has 15 amino acids. Trimming at V came to 5 bases and at J to 6 bases, leaving 4 bases not matched to a gene. Germline-derived CDR1 and CDR2 are SGHNT and YYREEE (reference sequence). CDR3 sequence reads: CASRAGTSGSNEQFF. The CDR3, as DNA: TGTGCCAGCAGGGCCGGGACTAGCGGGAGCAATGAGCAGTTCTTC.

This clone appeared once. The V call is TRBV11-3, the J call TRBJ1-1, with D unresolved. V was shortened by 0 bases and J by 2 bases, with 7 bases between the two germline ends. This CDR3 contains 14 residues. Germline V lookup: CDR1 SGHNT, CDR2 YENEEA. CDR3 coding DNA: TGTGCCAGCAGCTTAGACCTCATTAACACTGAAGCTTTCTTT. Its translation is CASSLDLINTEAFF.

The chain links TRBV5-1 to TRBJ1-2; a possible D gene is TRBD1 (6 bases). Trimming cost V 5 bases and J 0 bases, with 20 bases left between them. The CDR3 is 17 amino acids. Germline CDR1 is SGHRS and CDR2 is YFSETQ. The CDR3 reads CASRSGQPSLANYGYTF. The CDR3 DNA reads TGCGCCAGCAGATCCGGACAGCCCTCGTTAGCTAACTATGGCTACACCTTC.

The V gene is TRBV7-9, the J gene TRBJ2-5; D perhaps matches TRBD1 (6 bases). The CDR3 has 16 residues. V was trimmed by 0 bases and J by 3 bases, leaving 14 bases between them. CDR1 and CDR2 from the germline V gene are SEHNR and FQNEAQ (reference sequence). The DNA of the CDR3 is TGTGCCAGCAGCTTAGCTGTTTTTACAGGGAAAGAGACCCAGTACTTC. Its translation is CASSLAVFTGKETQYF.

This clone came up once. The rearrangement joins TRBV3-1 (or the pseudogene TRBV3-2) to TRBJ1-4; 9 bases agree with TRBD1. Trimming at V came to 5 bases and at J to 6 bases, leaving 7 bases not matched to a gene. There are 15 residues in the CDR3. CDR1 is LGHDT, CDR2 YNNKEL, per germline (reference sequence). The CDR3 nucleotides read TGTGCCAGCAGCTCCCCCCGGGACAGGGATGAAAAACTGTTTTTT. This gives the protein CASSSPRDRDEKLFF.

The chain's CDR3 is CASSLQLGSNTGELFF. For the CDR3, the DNA is TGTGCCAGCAGCTTACAGTTGGGATCGAACACCGGGGAGCTGTTTTTT. The rearrangement uses TRBV11-2 and TRBJ2-2; no clear D. The CDR3 has 16 amino acids. Trimming left V 2 bases short and J 0 bases short, with 10 bases between. Per the germline V gene, CDR1 is SGHAT and CDR2 is FQNNGV.

The chain employs TRBV11-3 and TRBJ1-2; D call uncertain. This CDR3 comprises 15 residues. With 4 bases removed from V and 5 bases from J, the gap between germline ends came to 17 bases. Germline V gene sequence: CDR1 SGHNT, CDR2 YENEEA. The CDR3 DNA reads TGTGCCAGCAGCTCGACGGGCGCAGAAGAATATGGCTACACCTTC. Protein: CASSSTGAEEYGYTF. Filled out from reference TRBV11-3 and TRBJ1-2, the complete variable domain reads EAGVVQSPRYKIIEKKQPVAFWCNPISGHNTLYWYLQNLGQGPELLIRYENEEAVDDSQLPKDRFSAERLKGVDSTLKIQPAELGDSAVYLCASSSTGAEEYGYTFGSGTRLTVV.

The rearrangement links TRBV5-1 to TRBJ2-2; no clear D gene. The CDR3 is 13 amino acids. The germline V and J ends were trimmed by 5 bases and 3 bases, with 8 bases remaining between them. The germline gives CDR1 SGHRS, CDR2 YFSETQ. As DNA, the CDR3 is TGCGCCAGCAGACCCGCGGACACCGGGGAGCTGTTTTTT. Protein sequence: CASRPADTGELFF.

The CDR3, as DNA: TGTGCCAGCAGTGAATGGCCCAGTACTGAAGCTTTCTTT. This encodes CASSEWPSTEAFF. V gene TRBV2 combines with J gene TRBJ1-1; D gene ambiguous. This CDR3 has 13 residues. V lost 2 bases to trimming and J lost 5 bases, with 9 bases between them. Germline CDR1 reads SNHLY; CDR2 reads FYNNEI. Drawing the rest from reference TRBV2 and TRBJ1-1, the complete variable domain is EPEVTQTPSHQVTQMGQEVILRCVPISNHLYFYWYRQILGQKVEFLVSFYNNEISEKSEIFDDQFSVERPDGSNFTLKIRSTKLEDSAMYFCASSEWPSTEAFFGQGTRLTVV.

This chain uses TRBV7-6 with TRBJ2-1; TRBD2 is a possible D gene (6 bases). The CDR3 spans 17 residues. Germline V gene sequence: CDR1 SGHVS, CDR2 FNYEAQ. Trimming pared 4 bases from V and 9 bases from J, leaving 25 bases between. The CDR3 DNA sequence: TGTGCCAGCAGCTCCCCCGCCGGGACTTATATAAGGGGTGAGCAGTTCTTC. Amino acids: CASSSPAGTYIRGEQFF. The variable domain in full, completed from reference TRBV7-6 and TRBJ2-1, reads GAGVSQSPRYKVTKRGQDVALRCDPISGHVSLYWYRQALGQGPEFLTYFNYEAQQDKSGLPNDRFSAERPEGSISTLTIQRTEQRDSAMYRCASSSPAGTYIRGEQFFGPGTRLTVL.

This clone was detected a few times. The chain recombines TRBV5-1 with TRBJ1-2; no firm D call. The V gene lost 4 bases and the J gene lost 2 bases, with 9 bases spanning the gap. The CDR3 is 13 residues long. Per the germline V gene, CDR1 is SGHRS and CDR2 is YFSETQ. This chain's CDR3 is CASSTDGNYGYTF. CDR3 nucleotides: TGCGCCAGCAGCACCGACGGCAACTATGGCTACACCTTC.

This clone has just one count. The chain uses TRBV18 and TRBJ1-2; no firm D call. With 3 bases removed from V and 5 bases from J, the gap between germline ends came to 10 bases. Germline values: CDR1 KGHSH, CDR2 LQKENI. The CDR3 runs to 13 residues. CDR3 sequence: CASSPPVFYGYTF. The CDR3 coding sequence is TGTGCCAGCTCACCCCCCGTTTTTTATGGCTACACCTTC.

CDR3 loop: CASSYLASPDTQYF. The CDR3, as DNA: TGCGCCAGCAGCTACCTCGCAAGCCCAGATACGCAGTATTTT. The chain recombines TRBV5-1 with TRBJ2-3, with D uncertain. Per the germline V gene, CDR1 is SGHRS and CDR2 is YFSETQ. Trimming pared 3 bases from V and 4 bases from J, leaving 12 bases between. CDR3 length equals 14 residues.

The rearrangement links TRBV3-1 (or the pseudogene TRBV3-2) to TRBJ2-7; tentatively, D is TRBD2 (6 bases). Germline V gene sequence: CDR1 LGHDT, CDR2 YNNKEL (reference sequence). V gave up 3 bases and J gave up 5 bases, with 14 bases separating them. This CDR3 is built from 14 residues. This CDR3 is CASSQVGGVDEQYF. CDR3 in DNA: TGTGCCAGCAGCCAGGTAGGAGGGGTCGACGAGCAGTACTTC.

V and J are TRBV2 and TRBJ2-2; 9 bases align to TRBD2. The CDR3 has 15 amino acids. The trim removed 7 bases at V and 6 bases at J, leaving 9 bases unmatched. Per the germline V gene, CDR1 is SNHLY and CDR2 is FYNNEI. The CDR3 loop reads CASNRVRGGAGELFF. As DNA, the CDR3 is TGTGCCAGCAATAGGGTGCGGGGGGGCGCCGGGGAGCTGTTTTTT.

V is TRBV28 and J is TRBJ1-6, with a weak D call TRBD1 (5 bases). The CDR3 has 13 residues. With 6 bases removed from V and 17 bases from J, the gap between germline ends came to 20 bases. The germline CDR1 and CDR2 sequences are MDHEN and SYDVKM. The CDR3 nucleotides read TGTGCCAGCAGGCAAGGGACCTGGGGGTCCATCCACTTT. This gives the protein CASRQGTWGSIHF. The full variable domain, with the rest looked up from reference TRBV28 and TRBJ1-6, is DVKVTQSSRYLVKRTGEKVFLECVQDMDHENMFWYRQDPGLGLRLIYFSYDVKMKEKGDIPEGYSVSREKKERFSLILESASTNQTSMYLCASRQGTWGSIHFGNGTRLTVT.

Here the CDR3 reads CASSLAGGPGGWRGYTF. CDR3 nucleotide sequence: TGTGCCAGCAGCTTGGCTGGAGGGCCAGGTGGATGGCGGGGCTACACCTTC. The chain couples TRBV5-5 to TRBJ1-2, with D hard to call. V was pared by 0 bases and J by 8 bases, with 23 bases between. The CDR3 spans 17 residues. CDR1 and CDR2 from the germline V gene are SGHKS and YYEKEE (reference sequence).

The chain couples TRBV19 to TRBJ2-1; no reliable D call. V was shortened by 3 bases and J by 3 bases, with 18 bases between the two germline ends. Germline assignment: CDR1 LNHDA and CDR2 SQIVND (reference sequence). This CDR3 is built from 17 residues. The CDR3, as DNA: TGTGCCAGTAGTATTGGAGAGGCATATGGGTACTACAATGAGCAGTTCTTC. Residues: CASSIGEAYGYYNEQFF.

This chain links TRBV30 with TRBJ2-2, with TRBD1 matching over 8 bases. Germline lookup yields CDR1 GTSNPN and CDR2 SVGIG (reference sequence). There are 14 residues in the CDR3. The V segment lost 5 bases and the J segment 3 bases; nucleotides outside the gene matches: 5. This CDR3 is CAWLGQVYTGELFF. The CDR3 DNA sequence: TGTGCCTGGCTGGGACAGGTTTACACCGGGGAGCTGTTTTTT.

This chain connects TRBV18 to TRBJ1-2; the match to TRBD1 covers 7 bases. CDR1 is KGHSH, CDR2 LQKENI, per germline. This CDR3 has 14 residues. The ends lost 3 bases at V and 7 bases at J; junction bases unmatched: 8. The CDR3 sequence: CASSPGQRVGGYTF. The CDR3 DNA follows: TGTGCCAGCTCACCGGGACAGCGCGTCGGTGGCTACACCTTC.

This clone has just a few counts. This sequence joins TRBV24-1 and TRBJ1-5; D possibly corresponds to TRBD1 (6 bases). The V and J ends lost 9 bases and 3 bases respectively, with 14 bases between them. Germline-derived CDR1 and CDR2 are KGHDR and SFDVKD. CDR3 length: 14 amino acids. The CDR3 protein is CATGTGQYNQPQHF. DNA of the CDR3: TGTGCCACCGGCACGGGACAATACAATCAGCCCCAGCATTTT.

The chain is built from TRBV6-5 and TRBJ1-2, with no clear D. Per germline, CDR1 MNHEY and CDR2 SVGAGI. The CDR3 is 15 residues long. V gave up 3 bases and J gave up 4 bases, with 15 bases separating them. CDR3 coding DNA: TGTGCCAGCAGTTATAGCCCCGGGGTCCTCTATGGCTACACCTTC. It yields the protein CASSYSPGVLYGYTF.

V is TRBV11-3 and J is TRBJ2-3; weak D call: TRBD2 (6 bases). Germline V gene lookup returns CDR1 SGHNT and CDR2 YENEEA. V was cut by 5 bases and J by 3 bases, with 18 bases left in between. This CDR3 has 16 amino acids. The CDR3 spells CASSPTLAGGTDTQYF. The CDR3 DNA reads as TGTGCCAGCAGCCCGACCTTGGCAGGAGGGACAGATACGCAGTATTTT.

CDR3 region: CATSDPSRGTEAFF. The CDR3 nucleotides are TGTGCCACCAGTGACCCTAGCAGGGGGACTGAAGCTTTCTTT. The V call is TRBV24-1, the J call TRBJ1-1; TRBD1 agrees at 7 bases. The CDR3 has 14 residues. CDR1 and CDR2 from the germline V gene are KGHDR and SFDVKD. The trim removed 4 bases at V and 5 bases at J, leaving 6 bases unmatched.

This clone was found a few times. The J gene is TRBJ1-6, the V gene TRBV6-5; 7 bases agree with TRBD1. The CDR3 is 15 amino acids. V gave up 3 bases and J gave up 8 bases; unmatched junction bases: 7. Per germline, CDR1 MNHEY and CDR2 SVGAGI. The CDR3 DNA is TGTGCCAGCAGTTATTCGCCAGGGGGTCATTCACCCCTCCACTTT. Protein sequence: CASSYSPGGHSPLHF.

V and J are TRBV27 and TRBJ2-3, with TRBD1 matching over 8 bases. Trimming cost V 4 bases and J 3 bases; bases outside gene matches: 6. Germline CDR1 is MNHEY and CDR2 is SMNVEV (reference sequence). This CDR3 spans 15 amino acids. CDR3 nucleotides: TGTGCCAGCAGTTCCTCCGGGACAGGTACAGATACGCAGTATTTT. Protein product: CASSSSGTGTDTQYF.

V gene TRBV11-3 combines with J gene TRBJ2-1, with 9 positions matching TRBD2. V dropped 3 bases and J dropped 7; count of bases not matched to a gene: 4. Per germline, CDR1 SGHNT and CDR2 YENEEA. This CDR3 spans 14 amino acids. CDR3: CASSFLAGRNEQFF. CDR3 DNA sequence: TGTGCCAGCAGCTTTCTAGCGGGGAGGAATGAGCAGTTCTTC.

The chain is built from TRBV19 and TRBJ2-5; no clear D. The CDR3 has 13 residues. Trimming removed 5 bases at V and 4 bases at J, with 11 bases between. Germline V gene lookup returns CDR1 LNHDA and CDR2 SQIVND (reference sequence). Here the CDR3 reads CASSQPGGETQYF. As DNA, the CDR3 is TGTGCCAGTAGTCAGCCGGGCGGAGAGACCCAGTACTTC.

V gene TRBV6-5 combines with J gene TRBJ2-7; D possibly matches TRBD1 or TRBD2 (6 bases each). The germline V gene encodes CDR1 MNHEY and CDR2 SVGAGI. The CDR3 is 13 amino acids. Trimming took off 8 bases at V and 4 bases at J, with 15 bases between the two ends. CDR3 sequence: CASGSGEVYEQYF. CDR3 nucleotides: TGTGCCAGCGGCTCAGGGGAGGTATACGAGCAGTACTTC.

This chain joins TRBV5-6 and TRBJ1-3; D call uncertain. The CDR3 has 14 amino acids. Germline V CDR1 and CDR2: SGHDT, YYEEEE. The V and J ends lost 4 bases and 1 base respectively, with 9 bases between them. CDR3 nucleotide sequence: TGTGCCAGCAGCCGCTTCTCTTCTGGAAACACCATATATTTT. This encodes CASSRFSSGNTIYF.